This T cell receptor beta chain was recovered during a study of cytomegalovirus exposure and HLA in healthy donors. Study-wide points: Most TCR sequences were rare, but some public TCRs occurred in many donors. Reports described diagnosis of cytomegalovirus status by the classifier as highly specific and sensitive.

Repertoires were generated with immunoSEQ multiplex PCR, while TCRdb's copy carries only in-frame clones and drops some. The table includes some 260,000 clones, less than 90% detected once. With respect to this clone: Its antigen is still unknown.

This CDR3 has 15 amino acids. Germline lookup yields CDR1 SGHNT and CDR2 YENEEA. J was trimmed by 7 bases and V by 3 bases; bases with no gene match: 3. The source is a man aged 18 to 29 in good health and CMV-seropositive. The J gene is TRBJ2-1, the V gene TRBV11-3; 13 positions agree with TRBD2. The sequenced sample consisted of PBMCs. The CDR3 loop is CASSFSGLAGNEQFF. In DNA, the CDR3 is TGTGCCAGCAGCTTCTCGGGACTAGCGGGGAATGAGCAGTTCTTC.